This T cell receptor beta chain was retrieved from a study of blood T cell repertoires in COVID-19. In the original analysis: Amplified reference gene primers provided the basis for estimating nucleated cell counts. Profiling relied on immunoSEQ multiplex PCR, and the TCRdb table lists in-frame clones only, not all of them. That table is the source of V, J and clone size, and D and trimming were worked out from the DNA. The data hold roughly 230,000 clones, with roughly 85% observed a single time. There are 18 residues in the CDR3. In germline, CDR1 is SGHRS, CDR2 YFSETQ. After removal of 1 base from V and 0 bases from J, the junction contained 9 bases not matched to a gene.

The receptor's source is a man aged 45-60 years with COVID-19, enrolled during active disease. Sequenced sample: peripheral blood. This chain links TRBV5-1 with TRBJ2-1; TRBD2 matches at 8 bases. CDR3 sequence reads: CASSLILAGGRSYNEQFF. The DNA of the CDR3 is TGCGCCAGCAGCTTGATCCTAGCGGGCGGCCGCTCCTACAATGAGCAGTTCTTC.